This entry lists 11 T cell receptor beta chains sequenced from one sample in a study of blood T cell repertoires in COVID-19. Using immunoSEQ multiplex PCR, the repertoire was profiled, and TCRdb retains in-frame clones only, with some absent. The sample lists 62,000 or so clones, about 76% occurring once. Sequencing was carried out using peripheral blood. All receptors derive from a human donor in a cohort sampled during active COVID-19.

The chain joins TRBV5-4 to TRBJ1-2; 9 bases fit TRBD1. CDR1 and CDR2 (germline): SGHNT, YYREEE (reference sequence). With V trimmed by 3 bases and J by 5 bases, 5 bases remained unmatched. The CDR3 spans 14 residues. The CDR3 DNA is TGTGCCAGCAGCTGGGACAGGGCCCTTTATGGCTACACCTTC. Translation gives CASSWDRALYGYTF.

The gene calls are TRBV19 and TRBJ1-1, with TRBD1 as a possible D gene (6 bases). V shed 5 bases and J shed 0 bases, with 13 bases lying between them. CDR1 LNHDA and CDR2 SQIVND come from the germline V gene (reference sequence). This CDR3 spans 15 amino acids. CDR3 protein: CASSPSTGLNTEAFF. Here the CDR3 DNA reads TGTGCCAGTAGTCCCTCGACAGGATTGAACACTGAAGCTTTCTTT.

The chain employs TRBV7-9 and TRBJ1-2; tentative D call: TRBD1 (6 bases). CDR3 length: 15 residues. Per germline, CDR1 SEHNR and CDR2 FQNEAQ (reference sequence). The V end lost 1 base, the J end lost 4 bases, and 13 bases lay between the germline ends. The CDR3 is CASSLEGDRGYGYTF. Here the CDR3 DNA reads TGTGCCAGCAGCTTAGAGGGGGATCGAGGCTATGGCTACACCTTC.

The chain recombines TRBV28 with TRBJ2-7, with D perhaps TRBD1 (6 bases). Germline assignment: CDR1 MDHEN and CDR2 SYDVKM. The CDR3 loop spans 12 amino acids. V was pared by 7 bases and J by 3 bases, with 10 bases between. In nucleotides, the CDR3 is TGTGCCAGCAATCCGACAGGCTACGAGCAGTACTTC. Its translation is CASNPTGYEQYF.

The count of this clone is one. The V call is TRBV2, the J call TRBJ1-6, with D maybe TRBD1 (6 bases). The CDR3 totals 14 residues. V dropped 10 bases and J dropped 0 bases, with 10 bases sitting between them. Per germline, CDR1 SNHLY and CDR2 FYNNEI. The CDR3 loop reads CAIQGSSYNSPLHF. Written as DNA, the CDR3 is TGTGCCATCCAGGGGAGCTCCTATAATTCACCCCTCCACTTT.

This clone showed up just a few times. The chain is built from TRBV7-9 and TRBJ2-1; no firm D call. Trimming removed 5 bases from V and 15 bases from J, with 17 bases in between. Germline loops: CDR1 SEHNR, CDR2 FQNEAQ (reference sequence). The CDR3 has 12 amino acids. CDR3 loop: CASSAELVGWFF. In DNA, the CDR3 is TGTGCCAGCAGCGCGGAACTCGTGGGTTGGTTCTTC.

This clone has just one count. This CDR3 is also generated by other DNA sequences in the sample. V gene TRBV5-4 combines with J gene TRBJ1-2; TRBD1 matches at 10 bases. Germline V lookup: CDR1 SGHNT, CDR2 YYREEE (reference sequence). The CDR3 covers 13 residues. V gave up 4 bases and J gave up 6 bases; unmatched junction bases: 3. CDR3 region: CASSPTGGDGYTF. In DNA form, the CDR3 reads TGTGCCAGCAGCCCGACAGGGGGCGATGGCTACACCTTC.

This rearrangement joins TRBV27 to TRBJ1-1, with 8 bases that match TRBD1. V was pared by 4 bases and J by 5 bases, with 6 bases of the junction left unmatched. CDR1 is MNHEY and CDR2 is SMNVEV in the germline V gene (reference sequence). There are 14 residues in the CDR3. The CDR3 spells CASSSLWTGTEAFF. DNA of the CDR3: TGTGCCAGCAGTTCCCTGTGGACAGGGACTGAAGCTTTCTTT.

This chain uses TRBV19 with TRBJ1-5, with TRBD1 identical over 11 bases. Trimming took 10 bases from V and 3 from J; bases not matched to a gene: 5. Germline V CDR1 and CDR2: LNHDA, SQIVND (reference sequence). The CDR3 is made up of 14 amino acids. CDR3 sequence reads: CATRTGGFNQPQHF. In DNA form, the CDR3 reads TGTGCCACGAGGACAGGGGGCTTCAATCAGCCCCAGCATTTT.

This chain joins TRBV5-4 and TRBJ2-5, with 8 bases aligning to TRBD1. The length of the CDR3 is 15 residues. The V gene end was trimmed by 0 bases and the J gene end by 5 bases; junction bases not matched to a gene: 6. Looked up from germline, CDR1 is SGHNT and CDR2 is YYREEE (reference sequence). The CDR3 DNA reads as TGTGCCAGCAGCTTGGTTTCAGGGGGCGCGGAGACCCAGTACTTC. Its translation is CASSLVSGGAETQYF.

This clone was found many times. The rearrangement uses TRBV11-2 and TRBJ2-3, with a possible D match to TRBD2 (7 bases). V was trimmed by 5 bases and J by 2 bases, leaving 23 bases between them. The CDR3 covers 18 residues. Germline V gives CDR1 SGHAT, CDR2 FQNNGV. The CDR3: CASSRSSGGSIFTDTQYF. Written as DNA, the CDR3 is TGTGCCAGCAGCAGATCATCGGGGGGCTCTATTTTCACAGATACGCAGTATTTT.